A selection of T cell receptor beta chains follows, all from one sample in a study of graft-versus-host responses after intestinal transplantation. Which antigens these TCRs recognize remains unknown. Using immunoSEQ multiplex PCR, the repertoire was profiled, and TCRdb retains in-frame clones only, with some absent. Of under 45,000 clones listed, roughly 95% are singletons. Sequencing used unstimulated CD4+ T cells sorted from spleen or lymph node cells, obtained before transplant. The receptors originated from a human donor who was the organ donor for an intestinal transplant. CDR3s include the opening cysteine and the closing phenylalanine or tryptophan. The order of the fields is J gene, D gene, V gene, clone size, CDR3 length, CDR3 DNA, CDR3 protein. D genes are given only for firm matches. Where a row states a size, it is once, few, many or the class of an expanded clone; other rows omit it.

TRBJ2-5	TRBD1	TRBV14	.	15	TGTGCCAGCAGCCAAAAGGGGACAGGACAAGAGACCCAGTACTTC	CASSQKGTGQETQYF
TRBJ1-4	.	TRBV5-6	.	13	TGTGCCAGCAGCTTGGCCACTAATGAAAAACTGTTTTTT	CASSLATNEKLFF
TRBJ1-1	.	TRBV20-1	.	11	TGCAGTGCTAGACAGAACACTGAAGCTTTCTTT	CSARQNTEAFF
TRBJ1-5	TRBD1	TRBV10-1	once	13	TGCGCCAGCTTCGACAGGGTAGGGCAGCCCCAGCATTTT	CASFDRVGQPQHF
TRBJ2-3	TRBD2	TRBV19	.	18	TGTGCCAGTAGTATTAGAGCGGCTAGCGGGGGAATCACAGATACGCAGTATTTT	CASSIRAASGGITDTQYF
TRBJ1-2	.	TRBV6-6	.	12	TGTGCCAGCAGTGCGACGGGATATGGCTACACCTTC	CASSATGYGYTF
TRBJ1-4	TRBD1	TRBV5-1	.	16	TGCGCCAGCAGCTTCGGACAGGCTGCAACTAATGAAAAACTGTTTTTT	CASSFGQAATNEKLFF
TRBJ2-1	TRBD2	TRBV5-1	.	18	TGCGCCAGCGGCACGGGACTAGCGGGGGGGCCAAACTACAATGAGCAGTTCTTC	CASGTGLAGGPNYNEQFF
TRBJ2-2	TRBD2	TRBV11-2	.	16	TGTGCCAGCAGCCCGGGACTAGCGGGGTTCGGCGGGGAGCTGTTTTTT	CASSPGLAGFGGELFF
TRBJ1-6	TRBD1	TRBV6-5	.	14	TGTGCCAGCAGTTACAAGGGACAGGGTTCACCCCTCCACTTT	CASSYKGQGSPLHF
TRBJ1-2	.	TRBV19	.	14	TGTGCCAGTAGTACCCCGGACGGAATCTATGGCTACACCTTC	CASSTPDGIYGYTF
TRBJ2-5	.	TRBV5-1	.	13	TGCGCCAGCAGCTTGGCGGGGGTTGAGACCCAGTACTTC	CASSLAGVETQYF
TRBJ2-3	TRBD2	TRBV18	.	16	TGTGCCAGCTCACCTCAGGGACTAGGTCTTTTCGATACGCAGTATTTT	CASSPQGLGLFDTQYF
TRBJ2-3	TRBD2	TRBV5-1	.	15	TGCGCCAGCAGCCCCGGACTAGCATTCACAGATACGCAGTATTTT	CASSPGLAFTDTQYF